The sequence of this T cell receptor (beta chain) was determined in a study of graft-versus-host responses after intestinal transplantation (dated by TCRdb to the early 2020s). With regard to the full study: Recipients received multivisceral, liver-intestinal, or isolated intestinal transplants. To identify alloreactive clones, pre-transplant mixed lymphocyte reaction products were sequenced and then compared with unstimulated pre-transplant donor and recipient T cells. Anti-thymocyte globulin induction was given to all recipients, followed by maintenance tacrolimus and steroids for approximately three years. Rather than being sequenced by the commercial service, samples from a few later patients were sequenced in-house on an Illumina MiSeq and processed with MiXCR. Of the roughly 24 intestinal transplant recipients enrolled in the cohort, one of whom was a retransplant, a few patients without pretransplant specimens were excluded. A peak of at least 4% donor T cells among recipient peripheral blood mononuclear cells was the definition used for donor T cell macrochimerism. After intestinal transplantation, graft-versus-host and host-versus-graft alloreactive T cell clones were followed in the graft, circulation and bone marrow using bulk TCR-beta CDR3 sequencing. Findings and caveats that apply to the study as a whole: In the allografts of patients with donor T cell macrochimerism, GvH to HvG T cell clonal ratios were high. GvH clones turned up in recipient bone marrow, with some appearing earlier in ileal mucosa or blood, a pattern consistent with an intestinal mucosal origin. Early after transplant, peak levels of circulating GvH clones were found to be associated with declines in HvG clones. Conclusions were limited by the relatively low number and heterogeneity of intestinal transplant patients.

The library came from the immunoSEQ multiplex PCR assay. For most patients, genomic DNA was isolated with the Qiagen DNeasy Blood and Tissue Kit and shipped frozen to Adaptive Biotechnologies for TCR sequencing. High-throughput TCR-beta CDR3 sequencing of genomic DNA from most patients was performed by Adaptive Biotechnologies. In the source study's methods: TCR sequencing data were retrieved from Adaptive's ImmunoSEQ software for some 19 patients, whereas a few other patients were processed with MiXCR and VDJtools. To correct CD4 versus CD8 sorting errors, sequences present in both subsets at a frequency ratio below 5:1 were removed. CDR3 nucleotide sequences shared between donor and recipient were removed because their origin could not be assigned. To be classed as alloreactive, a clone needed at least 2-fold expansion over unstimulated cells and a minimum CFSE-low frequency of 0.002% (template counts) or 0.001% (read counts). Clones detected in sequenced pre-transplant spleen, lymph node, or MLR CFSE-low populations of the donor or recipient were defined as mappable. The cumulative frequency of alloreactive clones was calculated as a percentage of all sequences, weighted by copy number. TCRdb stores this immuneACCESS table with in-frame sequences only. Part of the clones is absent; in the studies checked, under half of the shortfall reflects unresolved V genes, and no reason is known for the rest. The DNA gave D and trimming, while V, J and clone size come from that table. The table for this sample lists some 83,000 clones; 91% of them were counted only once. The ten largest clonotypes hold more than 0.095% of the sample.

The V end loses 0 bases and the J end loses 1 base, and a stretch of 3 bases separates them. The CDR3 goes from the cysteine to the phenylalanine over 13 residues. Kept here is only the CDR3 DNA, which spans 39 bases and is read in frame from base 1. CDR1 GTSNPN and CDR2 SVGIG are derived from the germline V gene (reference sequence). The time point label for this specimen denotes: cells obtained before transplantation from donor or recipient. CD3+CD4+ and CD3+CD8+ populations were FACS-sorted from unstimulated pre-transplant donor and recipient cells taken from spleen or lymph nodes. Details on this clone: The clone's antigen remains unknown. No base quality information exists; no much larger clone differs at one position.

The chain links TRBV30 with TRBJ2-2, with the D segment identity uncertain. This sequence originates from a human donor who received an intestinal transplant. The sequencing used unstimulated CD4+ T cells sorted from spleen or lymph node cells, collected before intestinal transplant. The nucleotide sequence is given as TGTGCCTGGAGTGTCGGGAACACCGGGGAGCTGTTTTTT. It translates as CAWSVGNTGELFF.